This section outlines one TCR beta chain sequence together with its context. This record comes from a study of blood T cell repertoires in COVID-19. V gave up 0 bases and J gave up 9 bases; unmatched junction bases: 7. CDR1 LGHNA and CDR2 YSLEER come from the germline V gene. This CDR3 is 14 amino acids long. This table comes from immunoSEQ multiplex PCR, and its TCRdb copy is limited to in-frame clones, with some not included. The sample holds just over 15,000 clones; about 86% are singletons and the top ten take around half. The receptor comes from a man aged 60 to 69 with acute or convalescent COVID-19. Sequenced material: peripheral blood. The rearrangement links TRBV4-3 to TRBJ2-5, with TRBD2 matching 7 bases. CDR3 region: CASSQDAGVGSQYF. CDR3 sequence (DNA): TGCGCCAGCAGCCAAGATGCGGGGGTCGGGTCCCAGTACTTC.